The T cell receptor (beta chain) under discussion was sequenced for a study of vaccination and CD4 T cells after COVID-19. Germline values: CDR1 LNHNV, CDR2 YYDKDF (reference sequence). The CDR3 spans 15 residues. V gave up 1 base and J gave up 2 bases, with 11 bases separating them. The treatment denotes: approximately 10-day PBMC culture with coronavirus spike peptide pools or control peptides (ViraFEST assay). Researchers used the Oncomine TCR Beta short-read assay to sequence DNA from cultured CD4+ T cells. Genomic DNA was isolated from CD4+ T cells that had been cultured. MiXCR, run by TCRdb on the PCR reads, gives a single entry per CDR3 protein. The table shows 10,000 or so distinct CDR3 sequences, with roughly 67% occurring only once. With regard to this clonotype: Its target is unknown.

What was sequenced was CD4+ T cells from blood, cultured in vitro. This clonotype was obtained from a human donor who had recovered from COVID-19. This chain uses TRBV15 with TRBJ1-2; weak D call: TRBD1 (6 bases). CDR3 residues: CATSRASGVNYGYTF. The CDR3 nucleotides are TGTGCCACCAGCAGAGCCTCAGGGGTGAACTATGGCTACACCTTC.